This TCR beta chain was documented in a study of cytomegalovirus exposure and HLA in healthy donors listed by TCRdb under 2017. Background on the whole study: According to an earlier analysis of several hundred of the donors, about 179 million T cells yielded roughly 110 million unique TCR beta sequences and around 280 Gb of sequence data. About 300 gigabases of sequencing data and approximately 85 million unique TCR sequences were included in an early release covering about 620 HLA-typed donors. Among the roughly 400 genotyped donors, under 90% belonged to the genetic ancestry cluster associated with self-reported Caucasian donors. The study aimed to test whether signatures of past pathogen exposure could be identified by cataloging public T cell receptors. The study profiled the T cell repertoires of about 720 subjects by immunosequencing and related them to cytomegalovirus serostatus. A separate validation cohort of over 95 different subjects was used in addition to the approximately 700-subject first cohort. To predict cytomegalovirus infection status, the study combined high-throughput TCR immunosequencing, statistical association of individual TCRs with disease status, and machine learning. In a later analysis, previously published TCR beta repertoires from several hundred donors were re-analyzed and high-resolution HLA genotyping was added so that TCR occurrence patterns could be studied. In the later analysis, no new phenotypic data were used to find candidate immune exposures; instead, reliance was placed on TCR beta sequences and their occurrence across donors. To decide whether each TCR beta V gene segment behaved as functional or pseudogenic, an earlier analysis of approximately 590 of the donors relied on high-throughput TCR beta sequencing. Donor age, sex, ethnicity and CMV serostatus were compiled alongside the repertoire data. A later genetic analysis took genome-wide SNP genotypes for about three fifths of the roughly 670 donors and used that subset as a discovery cohort. Every discovery cohort repertoire had been produced on one sequencing platform. HLA typing included class I and class II loci at four-digit resolution. Typing coverage varied by locus: 629-630 donors for A, B, C, DRB1 and DQB1; 522 for DQA1; more than 600 for DPA1; 450 to 480 for DPB1. Because of strong linkage in the cohort, five DR-DQ haplotypes were treated as single units for association and clustering. Across 398 genotyped donors of the cohort, an average of about 220,000 unique TCR beta nucleotide sequences per donor were sequenced, and around 20% of those sequences were non-productive.

Library preparation employed the immunoSEQ multiplex PCR assay. For the multiplex PCR, a mixture combining 60 forward primers for TCR Vbeta segments and 13 reverse primers for TCR Jbeta segments was used. The CDR3 region of rearranged TCR beta genes was amplified from genomic DNA by a multiplex PCR assay. Amplified TCR beta libraries were sequenced as 87-base-pair reads on the Illumina HiSeq System. In the source study's methods: A later analysis tallied tens of millions of unique TCR beta chains across the 550 to 850 repertoires, and approximately 12 million of those chains were shared by two or more donors. To remove PCR and sequencing errors, raw reads were error-corrected and collapsed into unique sequences using a nearest-neighbor algorithm that merged closely related sequences. V, D and J gene segments were assigned by aligning CDR3 sequences to IMGT reference sequences. For a sequence to be retained, a match of at least six nucleotides to both a V gene segment and a J gene segment was required. Rearrangements were called productive when the CDR3 lacked stop codons and stayed in frame with V and J; all others were non-productive. Following IMGT convention, CDR3 was defined as the stretch from the second conserved V-encoded cysteine to the conserved J-encoded phenylalanine. In an earlier analysis of more than 550 of the donors, sequences lacking an unambiguous match to a single V gene segment were excluded. In an earlier analysis of 587 of the donors, a V segment was called functional when productive rearrangements were above 56.7%, and segregating when the standard deviation between donors exceeded 5%. A statistical classification framework was built to diagnose cytomegalovirus status from the catalog of TCR beta chain sequences. A later analysis assigned V and J genes by comparing TCR nucleotide sequences with IMGT/GENE-DB human TR gene sequences. The TCRdist pipeline was used in a later analysis to assign CDR3 sequences and most-parsimonious VDJ recombination scenarios. In a later analysis, every TCR beta chain was defined by the combination of its CDR3 amino acid sequence and its V-gene family, and reads without a unique V-gene family were dropped. As a way to deal with suspected cross-contamination and a sequencing artifact, a later analysis dropped 450 to 600 nucleotide sequences that were highly shared and had low generation probability. In a later analysis, a clonal expansion index was calculated for each public chain from normalized within-repertoire ranks of inferred template counts. Generation probabilities in a later analysis came from a VDJ recombination model fitted to out-of-frame rearrangements, and those results were checked against IGoR. A later analysis scored TCR-TCR, TCR-HLA and TCR-CMV co-occurrence with hypergeometric tests, applying a repertoire-size bias correction to TCR pairs. False discovery rates were estimated in a later analysis by permuting HLA or CMV assignments 20 times. In a later analysis, co-occurring TCRs were grouped using DBSCAN, and TCRdist sequence similarity was added for clustering within HLA-allele-positive subsets. Co-occurrence clustering excluded repertoires with fewer than 30,000 or more than 120,000 public chains, plus five with anomalous nucleotide sharing. TCRdb mirrors the immuneACCESS table, restricted to in-frame sequences. Some clones are absent from its copies; in checked studies, under half trace to an unresolved V gene, and the reason for the others is unknown. Clonal size and the V and J genes are those of that table, whereas D and trimming came from the DNA. The sample has 200,000 to 250,000 clones on record, over 75% of them singletons. In total, the top ten clones hold over 1% of the sample.

As regards this clone: Which antigen it targets is not known. No much larger clone exists at a distance of one base, and base qualities are not known.

The cohort consisted of more than 650 healthy bone marrow donors. At the time of sampling, all cohort members were nominally healthy, though unrecorded immune exposures were likely present. Of the 700 or so cohort members, around 290 had a positive CMV serostatus and just over 350 had a negative one, while no CMV serostatus was recorded for the donor. Each donor provided a peripheral blood sample, and peripheral blood mononuclear cells were used for TCR beta sequencing. The Qiagen DNeasy Blood Extraction Kit was used to extract genomic DNA from the blood cell samples. The paper's findings and limits, for the study overall: In a later analysis, HLA-associated TCR beta chains showed more clonal expansion and lower generation probabilities than non-associated chains that were equally common. An earlier analysis of 587 of the donors showed that most TCR beta V segments appeared in productive rearrangements either about 87% or about 30% of the time, which broadly matched IMGT annotations. In a later genetic analysis, fewer N-insertions in productive TCRs were reported among donors in an Asian-associated ancestry cluster than the roughly 710-donor mean. CMV serostatus was the only immune exposure information available for the cohort. Because counts were too low, roughly 17 rarely observed V segments, including chromosome 9 orphons, were left out of the earlier analysis of about 500 of the donors. A further reported finding was that TCR beta sequences accurately predicted the HLA-A and HLA-B alleles for most subjects in the first cohort. Correlated functional status among segregating V segments might be attributable to linkage disequilibrium, but an unknown experimental factor could not be ruled out. The authors suggested that the approach could potentially be extended to other disease states and immunological phenotypes. In a later analysis, the rate of TCR association differed among HLA loci, with DRB1 alleles having the most associated TCRs and HLA-C alleles having the fewest. The classifier was reported to diagnose cytomegalovirus status with high specificity and sensitivity in both the original cohort and the validation cohort. When HLA alleles, especially DR and DQ, strongly co-occurred, TCR associations were difficult to assign to individual alleles. This cohort had only TCR beta chains sequenced, and the lack of alpha or paired-chain data limited which features could be detected. HLA typing was unavailable for some donors at each locus, so association tests used only the typed subset. The presence/absence analyses assumed that sequencing depth was roughly uniform across donors, and that assumption may not be true. Most CMV-associated TCR beta chains appeared to be HLA-restricted in a later analysis, and the HLA associations seemed to be driven largely by CMV exposure. A group of highly shared sequence variants was considered likely to be a technical artifact of the sequencing pipeline. An association between a missense DCLRE1C variant and V-gene and J-gene trimming of TCR beta chains was found in a later genetic analysis and replicated in an independent cohort. Most TCR sequences were observed very rarely across donors, whereas some public TCRs were present in many individuals. In the study, around 160 TCR beta chains were listed as associated with cytomegalovirus. A later analysis associated approximately 17,000 TCR beta sequences with specific HLA alleles at a false discovery rate of 0.05. In a later analysis, several top co-occurrence clusters were reported to appear linked to parvovirus B19, influenza, CMV and Epstein-Barr virus. A few of the identified cytomegalovirus-associated TCR beta chains were confirmed in vitro to be specific for cytomegalovirus antigens.

This TCR came from a human donor in good health. The sequenced sample was PBMCs.

The DNA sequence is given as TGTGCCAGCAGCTTAGGTAGTAGCGGGAACTACGAGCAGTACTTC. This gives the protein CASSLGSSGNYEQYF. The chain couples TRBV7-3 to TRBJ2-7, and 8 junction bases match TRBD2. Measured from the cysteine to the phenylalanine, the CDR3 is 15 residues long. Just the 45-base CDR3 DNA is kept, in frame starting at base 1. For CDR1 and CDR2, the germline V gene lists SGHTA and FQGTGA. V and J are trimmed by 2 bases and 3 bases, and the gene matches miss 6 bases of the junction.